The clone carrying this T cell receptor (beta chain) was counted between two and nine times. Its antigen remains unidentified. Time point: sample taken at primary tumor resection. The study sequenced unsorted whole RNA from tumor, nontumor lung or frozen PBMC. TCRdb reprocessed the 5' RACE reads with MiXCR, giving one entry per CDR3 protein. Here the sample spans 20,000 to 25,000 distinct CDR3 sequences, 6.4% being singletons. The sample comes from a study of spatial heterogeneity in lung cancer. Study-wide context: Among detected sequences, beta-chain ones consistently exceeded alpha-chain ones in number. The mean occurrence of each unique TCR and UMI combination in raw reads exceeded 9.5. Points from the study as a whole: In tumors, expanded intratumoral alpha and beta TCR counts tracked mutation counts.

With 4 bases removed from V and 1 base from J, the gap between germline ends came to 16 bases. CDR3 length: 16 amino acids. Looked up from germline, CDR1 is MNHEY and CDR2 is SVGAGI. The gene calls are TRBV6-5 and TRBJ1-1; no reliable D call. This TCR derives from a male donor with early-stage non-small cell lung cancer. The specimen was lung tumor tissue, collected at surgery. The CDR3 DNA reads TGTGCCAGCAGTTCCTTTTACCGTATGAAGAACACTGAAGCTTTCTTT. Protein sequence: CASSSFYRMKNTEAFF.